The rows below give T cell receptor beta chains drawn from one sample of a study of post-analysis software for immune sequencing data. TCRdb re-derived calls from the PCR reads in MiXCR, one entry per CDR3 protein. The top ten hold roughly 6% of the sample, which has about half a million distinct CDR3 sequences, less than 40% seen once. Sequencing input: blood. All receptors come from a girl aged 2-17 years with multiple sclerosis. CDR3s include the opening cysteine and the closing phenylalanine or tryptophan. D genes are given only for firm matches. Clone size appears in some rows only: once, few, many, or a class for an expanded clone.

abundance: NA; v_gene: TRBV5-1; j_gene: TRBJ2-1; d_gene: NA; CDR3nt: TGCGCCAGCAGCCTAGATCCTGACCCGGGGAGTGAGCAGTTCTTC; CDR3aa: CASSLDPDPGSEQFF
abundance: NA; v_gene: TRBV5-1; j_gene: TRBJ2-5; d_gene: NA; CDR3nt: TGCGCCAGCAGCTTGATCGGGGTAAGAGAGACCCAGTACTTC; CDR3aa: CASSLIGVRETQYF
abundance: many; v_gene: TRBV7-3; j_gene: TRBJ2-3; d_gene: NA; CDR3nt: TGTGCCAGCAGCTTAATGAGCGGGAGCACAGATACGCAGTATTTT; CDR3aa: CASSLMSGSTDTQYF
abundance: few; v_gene: TRBV20-1; j_gene: TRBJ1-4; d_gene: TRBD1; CDR3nt: TGCAGTGCTCAGGAACCGGGACAGGGAGGTGAAAAACTGTTTTTT; CDR3aa: CSAQEPGQGGEKLFF
abundance: few; v_gene: TRBV7-9; j_gene: TRBJ1-2; d_gene: NA; CDR3nt: TGTGCCAGCAGCAAGGAGGGTACAGTAGTGGAAGGCTACACCTTC; CDR3aa: CASSKEGTVVEGYTF
abundance: NA; v_gene: TRBV7-6; j_gene: TRBJ1-6; d_gene: TRBD1; CDR3nt: TGTGCCAGCAGCACGGGACAGCTTTCACCCCGCCACTTT; CDR3aa: CASSTGQLSPRHF
abundance: few; v_gene: TRBV29-1; j_gene: TRBJ1-2; d_gene: NA; CDR3nt: TGCAGCACTACCTCCCCCTCTAACTATGGCTACACCTTC; CDR3aa: CSTTSPSNYGYTF
abundance: NA; v_gene: TRBV12-3/TRBV12-4; j_gene: TRBJ2-3; d_gene: TRBD2; CDR3nt: TGTGCCAGCAGTCCCTATGGCGGGGGGACCTCAGATACGGAGTATTTT; CDR3aa: CASSPYGGGTSDTEYF
abundance: NA; v_gene: TRBV7-9; j_gene: TRBJ2-5; d_gene: NA; CDR3nt: TGTGCCAGCAGCTCCGCGATGTGTGAGACCCAGTACTTC; CDR3aa: CASSSAMCETQYF
abundance: few; v_gene: TRBV20-1; j_gene: TRBJ2-1; d_gene: NA; CDR3nt: TGCAGTGCTAGACCACGTTTCGCGGGGTCTAGGCAGTTCTTC; CDR3aa: CSARPRFAGSRQFF
abundance: few; v_gene: TRBV10-3; j_gene: TRBJ2-4; d_gene: NA; CDR3nt: TGTGCCATCAGTGAGTCGACCGTACAGAGGGGCAAAAACATTCAGTACTTC; CDR3aa: CAISESTVQRGKNIQYF
abundance: few; v_gene: TRBV5-1; j_gene: TRBJ2-3; d_gene: TRBD1; CDR3nt: TGCGCCAGCAGCTTCGGGACAGGGGGCGCGATGTCCGATACGCAGTATTTT; CDR3aa: CASSFGTGGAMSDTQYF
abundance: few; v_gene: TRBV5-1; j_gene: TRBJ1-1; d_gene: NA; CDR3nt: TGCGCCAGCAGCTTGGAGGCGGGGGTGAACACTGAAGCTTTCTTT; CDR3aa: CASSLEAGVNTEAFF
abundance: many; v_gene: TRBV10-3; j_gene: TRBJ1-2; d_gene: NA; CDR3nt: TGTGCCATCAGTGAGTCGGAAGGGCGGGATGGCTACACCTTC; CDR3aa: CAISESEGRDGYTF
abundance: few; v_gene: TRBV7-9; j_gene: TRBJ1-5; d_gene: NA; CDR3nt: TGTGCCAGCAGCTATGTGACGACAGAAGCGAGCAATCAGCCCCAGCATTTT; CDR3aa: CASSYVTTEASNQPQHF
abundance: NA; v_gene: TRBV6-5; j_gene: TRBJ2-3; d_gene: NA; CDR3nt: TGTGCCAGCAGCCGCGGGACTGTTGGGGATACGCAGTATTTT; CDR3aa: CASSRGTVGDTQYF
abundance: NA; v_gene: TRBV5-1; j_gene: TRBJ1-4; d_gene: NA; CDR3nt: TGCGCCAGCAGCTTGAGGGACGGTTCTAATGAAAAACTGTTTTTT; CDR3aa: CASSLRDGSNEKLFF
abundance: few; v_gene: TRBV27; j_gene: TRBJ2-1; d_gene: TRBD2; CDR3nt: TGTGCCAGCAGTCCACGGACTAGATCCTACAATGAGCAGTTCTTC; CDR3aa: CASSPRTRSYNEQFF
abundance: NA; v_gene: TRBV20-1; j_gene: TRBJ1-5; d_gene: NA; CDR3nt: TGCAGGGTAGGGGGGCGCGGTCAGCCCCAGCATTTT; CDR3aa: CRVGGRGQPQHF